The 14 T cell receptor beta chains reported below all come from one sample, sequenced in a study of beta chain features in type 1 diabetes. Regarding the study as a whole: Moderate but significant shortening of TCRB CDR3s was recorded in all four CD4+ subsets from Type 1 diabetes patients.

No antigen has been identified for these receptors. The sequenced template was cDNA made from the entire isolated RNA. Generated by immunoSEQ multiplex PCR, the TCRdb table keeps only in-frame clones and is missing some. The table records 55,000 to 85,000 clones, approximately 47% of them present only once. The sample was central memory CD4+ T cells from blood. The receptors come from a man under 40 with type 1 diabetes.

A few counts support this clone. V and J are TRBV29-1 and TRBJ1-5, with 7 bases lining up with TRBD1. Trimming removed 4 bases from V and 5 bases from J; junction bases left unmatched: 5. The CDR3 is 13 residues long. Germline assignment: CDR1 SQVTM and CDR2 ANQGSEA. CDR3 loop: CSVGGQGDQPQHF. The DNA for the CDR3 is TGCAGCGTTGGTGGCCAGGGGGATCAGCCCCAGCATTTT.

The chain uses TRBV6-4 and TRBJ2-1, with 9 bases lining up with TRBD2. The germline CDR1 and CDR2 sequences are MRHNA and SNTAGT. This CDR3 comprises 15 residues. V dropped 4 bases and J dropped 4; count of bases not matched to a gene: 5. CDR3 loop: CASSAAGGLYNEQFF. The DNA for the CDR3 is TGTGCCAGCAGTGCCGCGGGAGGGTTATACAATGAGCAGTTCTTC.

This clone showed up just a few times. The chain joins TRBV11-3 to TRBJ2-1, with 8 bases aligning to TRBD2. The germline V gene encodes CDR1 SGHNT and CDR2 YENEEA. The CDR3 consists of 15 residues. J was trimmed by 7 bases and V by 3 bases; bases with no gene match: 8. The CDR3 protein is CASSLAGGAGNEQFF. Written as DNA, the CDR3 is TGTGCCAGCAGCTTGGCCGGGGGGGCCGGGAATGAGCAGTTCTTC. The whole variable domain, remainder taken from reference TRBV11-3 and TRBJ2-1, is EAGVVQSPRYKIIEKKQPVAFWCNPISGHNTLYWYLQNLGQGPELLIRYENEEAVDDSQLPKDRFSAERLKGVDSTLKIQPAELGDSAVYLCASSLAGGAGNEQFFGPGTRLTVL.

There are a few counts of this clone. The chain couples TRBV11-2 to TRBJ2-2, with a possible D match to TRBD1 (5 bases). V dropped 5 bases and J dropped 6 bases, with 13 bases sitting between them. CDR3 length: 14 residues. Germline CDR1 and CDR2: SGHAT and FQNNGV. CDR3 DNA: TGTGCCAGCAGCCCCGGACACTCTTCCGGGGAGCTGTTTTTT. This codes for CASSPGHSSGELFF.

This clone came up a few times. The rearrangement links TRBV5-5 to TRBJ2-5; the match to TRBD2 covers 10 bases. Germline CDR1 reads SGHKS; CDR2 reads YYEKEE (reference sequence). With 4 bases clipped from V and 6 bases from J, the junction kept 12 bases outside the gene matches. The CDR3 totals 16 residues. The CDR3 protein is CASSRGLATDGQTQYF. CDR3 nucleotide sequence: TGTGCCAGCAGCCGGGGACTAGCGACGGACGGGCAGACCCAGTACTTC.

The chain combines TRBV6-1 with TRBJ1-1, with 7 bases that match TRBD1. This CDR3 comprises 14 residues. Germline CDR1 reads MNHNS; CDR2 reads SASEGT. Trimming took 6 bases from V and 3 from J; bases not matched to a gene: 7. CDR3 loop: CASSSGQPHTEAFF. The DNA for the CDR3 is TGTGCCAGCAGCTCGGGACAGCCACACACTGAAGCTTTCTTT.

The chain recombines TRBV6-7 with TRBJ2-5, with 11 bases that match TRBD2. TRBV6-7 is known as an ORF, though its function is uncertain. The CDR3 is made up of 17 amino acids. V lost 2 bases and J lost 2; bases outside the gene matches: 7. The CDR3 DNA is TGTGCCAGCAGTTACCCTAGCGGGGGGCCGAGACAAGAGACCCAGTACTTC. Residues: CASSYPSGGPRQETQYF.

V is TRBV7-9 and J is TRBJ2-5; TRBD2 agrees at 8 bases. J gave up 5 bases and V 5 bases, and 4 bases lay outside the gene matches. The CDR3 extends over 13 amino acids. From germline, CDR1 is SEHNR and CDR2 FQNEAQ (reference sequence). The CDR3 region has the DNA TGTGCCAGCAGCCGGGGGGGCACGGAGACCCAGTACTTC. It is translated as CASSRGGTETQYF.

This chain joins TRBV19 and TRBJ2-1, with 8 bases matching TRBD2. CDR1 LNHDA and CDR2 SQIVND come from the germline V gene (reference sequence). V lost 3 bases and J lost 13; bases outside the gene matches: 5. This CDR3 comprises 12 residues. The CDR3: CASSILAGLQFF. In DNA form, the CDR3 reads TGTGCCAGTAGTATCCTAGCGGGTCTTCAGTTCTTC.

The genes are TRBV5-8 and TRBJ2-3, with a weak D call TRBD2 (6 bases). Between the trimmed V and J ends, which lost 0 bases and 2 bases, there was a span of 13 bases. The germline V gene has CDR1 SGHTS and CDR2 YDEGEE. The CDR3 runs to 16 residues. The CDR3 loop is CASSLEGRWDTDTQYF. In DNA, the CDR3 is TGTGCCAGCAGCTTGGAGGGGAGGTGGGACACAGATACGCAGTATTTT.

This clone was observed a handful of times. CDR3 sequence (DNA): TGTGCCAGCAGTTACTTGGACAGTTATAGCAATCAGCCCCAGCATTTT. Its translation is CASSYLDSYSNQPQHF. The chain combines TRBV6-6 with TRBJ1-5; tentatively, D is TRBD1 (6 bases). Germline-derived CDR1 and CDR2 are MNHNY and SVGAGI (reference sequence). This CDR3 has 16 residues. V lost 1 base, J lost 0 bases, and 10 bases lay in between.

CDR3 sequence: CASSETSGGVSSYEQYF. CDR3 in DNA: TGTGCCAGTAGTGAGACTAGCGGGGGCGTCAGCTCCTACGAGCAGTACTTC. The chain employs TRBV19 and TRBJ2-7, with 12 bases fitting TRBD2. V lost 5 bases to trimming and J lost 0 bases; unmatched junction nucleotides: 8. Germline assignment: CDR1 LNHDA and CDR2 SQIVND (reference sequence). The CDR3 sequence is 17 residues long.

The DNA for the CDR3 is TGCGCCAGCAGCTTGGGGCATACAACCACTGAAGCTTTCTTT. It specifies CASSLGHTTTEAFF. The chain has TRBV5-1 and TRBJ1-1; no reliable D call. The length of the CDR3 is 14 residues. Trimming shortened V by 0 bases and J by 4 bases, and 10 bases separated the two germline ends. The V gene's germline CDR1 is SGHRS and CDR2 YFSETQ.

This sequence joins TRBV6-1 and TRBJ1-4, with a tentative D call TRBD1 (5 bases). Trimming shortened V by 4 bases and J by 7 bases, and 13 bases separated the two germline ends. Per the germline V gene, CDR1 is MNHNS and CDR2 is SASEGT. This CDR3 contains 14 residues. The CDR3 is CASSVGGGTEKLFF. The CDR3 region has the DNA TGTGCCAGCAGTGTTGGGGGGGGGACTGAAAAACTGTTTTTT.